This T cell receptor beta chain came from a study of Graves' ophthalmopathy and Graves' hyperthyroidism. Overall study context: Blood was drawn at initial diagnosis, before any treatment.

Amplified TCR beta CDR3 regions were obtained using RNA transcripts as template. HTBI primers primed a first-round RT-PCR, and a second-round multiplex PCR followed. TCRdb reanalysed the multiplex PCR reads using MiXCR and keeps one entry per CDR3 protein. The table has some 380,000 distinct CDR3 sequences, roughly 15% seen once; the top ten hold around 6.6%. This clonotype showed up just a few times. Its antigen is not identified. The PBMCs used were ones drawn from 7.5 to 10 ml of fresh peripheral blood. CDR3 length equals 16 residues. The germline V gene has CDR1 SGHVS and CDR2 FQNEAQ. V shed 3 bases, J shed 5 bases, and the junction held 6 bases outside the gene matches. Overall study results and limits: For separating ophthalmopathy from stable hyperthyroidism, a 13-signature model gave under 90% sensitivity and roughly 83% specificity.

J is TRBJ2-2 and V is TRBV7-8; TRBD2 aligns across 10 bases. The sample taken for sequencing was peripheral blood. The sequence derives from a young woman with stable Graves' hyperthyroidism. CDR3 protein: CASSFLAGAPTGELFF. The CDR3 nucleotides read TGTGCCAGCAGCTTTCTAGCGGGGGCCCCGACCGGGGAGCTGTTTTTT.